These 10 T cell receptor beta chains came from one sample sequenced in a study of blood T cell repertoires in COVID-19. Sequencing was performed with immunoSEQ multiplex PCR; in TCRdb, only in-frame clones are kept and a portion is missing. The sample holds about 350,000 clones, approximately 84% seen once. Source material: PBMCs or T cells enriched from blood (not recorded which). These receptors were taken from a woman in her 30s who had recovered from COVID-19.

The chain has TRBV5-1 and TRBJ2-5, with TRBD2 matching 10 bases. Trimming cost V 4 bases and J 1 base; bases outside gene matches: 4. The CDR3 covers 15 residues. CDR1 and CDR2 from the germline V gene are SGHRS and YFSETQ. DNA of the CDR3: TGCGCCAGCAGCCCCCAGCGGGGGGGCCAAGAGACCCAGTACTTC. It encodes CASSPQRGGQETQYF.

The CDR3 bases are TGTGCCAGCAGCTTGGCCCGGGACACAGCCTACGAGCAGTACTTC. This translates into CASSLARDTAYEQYF. The chain carries TRBV5-5 and TRBJ2-7; TRBD1 might be the D (6 bases). The CDR3 sequence is 15 residues long. Trimming removed 0 bases at V and 2 bases at J, with 12 bases between. The germline gives CDR1 SGHKS, CDR2 YYEKEE (reference sequence). Full variable domain (remainder filled in from reference TRBV5-5 and TRBJ2-7): DAGVTQSPTHLIKTRGQQVTLRCSPISGHKSVSWYQQVLGQGPQFIFQYYEKEERGRGNFPDRFSARQFPNYSSELNVNALLLGDSALYLCASSLARDTAYEQYFGPGTRLTVT.

V gene TRBV29-1 combines with J gene TRBJ1-1, with D hard to call. This CDR3 is built from 16 residues. Trimming removed 1 base at V and 4 bases at J, with 19 bases between. Germline CDR1 reads SQVTM; CDR2 reads ANQGSEA. The DNA for the CDR3 is TGCAGCGTTGAAGGTCTCGAAAACCGGAGGACCACTGAAGCTTTCTTT. Protein product: CSVEGLENRRTTEAFF.

The genes are TRBV19 and TRBJ1-5, with D possibly being TRBD1 (5 bases). Trimming shortened V by 5 bases and J by 0 bases, and 14 bases separated the two germline ends. Germline CDR1 reads LNHDA; CDR2 reads SQIVND (reference sequence). The CDR3 loop spans 16 amino acids. CDR3 sequence reads: CASSARGRGSNQPQHF. The CDR3 nucleotides are TGTGCCAGTAGTGCAAGGGGTAGAGGTAGCAATCAGCCCCAGCATTTT.

The chain couples TRBV6-5 to TRBJ2-7; unclear D gene. V lost 2 bases, J lost 5 bases, and 16 bases lay in between. CDR1 and CDR2 (germline): MNHEY, SVGAGI. The CDR3 loop spans 15 amino acids. CDR3 coding DNA: TGTGCCAGCAGTTACCGACCACCATCCCTAGACGAGCAGTACTTC. Translation gives CASSYRPPSLDEQYF.

V and J are TRBV11-2 and TRBJ2-1, with a tentative D call TRBD1 (7 bases). CDR3 size: 17 residues. The V and J ends lost 1 base and 7 bases respectively, with 20 bases between them. CDR1 and CDR2 from the germline V gene are SGHAT and FQNNGV. The CDR3 DNA reads as TGTGCCAGCAGCTTAGTCTCCAACAGGGGAGGCCTGAATGAGCAGTTCTTC. Translation: CASSLVSNRGGLNEQFF.

The rearrangement uses TRBV5-1 and TRBJ1-2; perhaps TRBD1 as D (5 bases). Germline loops: CDR1 SGHRS, CDR2 YFSETQ. The V end was cut by 5 bases, the J end by 3 bases, with 11 bases between. The CDR3 sequence is 13 residues long. The DNA of the CDR3 is TGCGCCAGCAGAGGGGTCTTTGACTATGGCTACACCTTC. This gives the protein CASRGVFDYGYTF.

This chain links TRBV5-6 with TRBJ2-5; 11 nucleotides agree with TRBD2. V shed 4 bases, J shed 4 bases, and the junction held 12 bases outside the gene matches. The V gene's germline CDR1 is SGHDT and CDR2 YYEEEE. This CDR3 spans 17 amino acids. CDR3 coding DNA: TGTGCCAGCAGCCCTCCCCTTAGCGGGGGGGTGGGAGAGACCCAGTACTTC. Amino acids: CASSPPLSGGVGETQYF.

The genes are TRBV5-1 and TRBJ1-1; D is possibly TRBD1 (5 bases). Germline-derived CDR1 and CDR2 are SGHRS and YFSETQ. V gave up 0 bases and J gave up 1 base, with 7 bases separating them. The CDR3 contains 14 residues. The CDR3 bases are TGCGCCAGCAGCTTGGTAACAGGGAACACTGAAGCTTTCTTT. This sequence encodes CASSLVTGNTEAFF.

V gene TRBV5-1 combines with J gene TRBJ1-1; D may be TRBD1 (5 bases). Germline V gene data show CDR1 as SGHRS and CDR2 as YFSETQ. Trimming cost V 0 bases and J 2 bases, with 8 bases left between them. The CDR3 has 14 residues. CDR3 loop: CASSLGQINTEAFF. CDR3 DNA sequence: TGCGCCAGCAGCTTGGGACAGATTAACACTGAAGCTTTCTTT.